The 26 T cell receptor beta chains listed next were all sequenced from one sample in a study of control samples from healthy donors and cancer patients. Clones were sequenced by immunoSEQ multiplex PCR, and TCRdb holds only the in-frame ones, with some missing. Of about 59,000 clones listed, 92% are singletons. Material: PBMCs. The receptors shown here come from a man aged 40-49 years with colorectal cancer.

CDR3 residues: CASSLQPRDQTRDTQYF. As DNA, the CDR3 is TGTGCCAGCAGCTTACAACCCCGGGACCAGACCAGGGATACGCAGTATTTT. The V gene is TRBV7-9, the J gene TRBJ2-3; D tentatively fits TRBD1 or TRBD2 (5 bases each). The V and J ends lost 2 bases and 6 bases respectively, with 21 bases between them. CDR3 size: 17 residues. Germline V gene sequence: CDR1 SEHNR, CDR2 FQNEAQ (reference sequence).

V and J are TRBV5-1 and TRBJ2-7, with a possible D match to TRBD1 (5 bases). CDR3 length equals 14 residues. V was shortened by 3 bases and J by 0 bases, with 10 bases between the two germline ends. CDR1 SGHRS and CDR2 YFSETQ come from the germline V gene. The CDR3 DNA reads TGCGCCAGCAGCTACCACGACAGCTCCTACGAGCAGTACTTC. Amino acid sequence: CASSYHDSSYEQYF.

The DNA for the CDR3 is TGCAGTGCTAGTTCGGTGACAGGGCATCAGCCCCAGCATTTT. Translation gives CSASSVTGHQPQHF. The rearrangement joins TRBV20-1 to TRBJ1-5, with 7 bases lining up with TRBD1. V lost 3 bases to trimming and J lost 5 bases; unmatched junction nucleotides: 7. CDR1 and CDR2 (germline): DFQATT, SNEGSKA (reference sequence). CDR3 length equals 14 residues.

V is TRBV18 and J is TRBJ2-3, with TRBD1 matching over 7 bases. CDR3 size: 13 residues. The ends lost 2 bases at V and 8 bases at J; junction bases unmatched: 4. Germline V gene sequence: CDR1 KGHSH, CDR2 LQKENI. The CDR3 sequence is CASSPGQVGTQYF. DNA of the CDR3: TGTGCCAGCTCACCAGGACAGGTTGGTACGCAGTATTTT. Using reference TRBV18 and TRBJ2-3 for the parts outside the CDR3, the full variable domain is NAGVMQNPRHLVRRRGQEARLRCSPMKGHSHVYWYRQLPEEGLKFMVYLQKENIIDESGMPKERFSAEFPKEGPSILRIQQVVRGDSAAYFCASSPGQVGTQYFGPGTRLTVL.

This sequence joins TRBV27 and TRBJ1-6; D may be TRBD1 (5 bases). V shed 0 bases and J shed 9 bases, with 21 bases lying between them. CDR1 and CDR2 (germline): MNHEY, SMNVEV (reference sequence). The CDR3 is made up of 18 amino acids. As DNA, the CDR3 is TGTGCCAGCAGTTTATCGTCCGCAGGGATACGGATTGGTTCACCCCTCCACTTT. It specifies CASSLSSAGIRIGSPLHF.

The chain couples TRBV11-2 to TRBJ2-7; TRBD2 matches at 8 bases. V was pared by 1 base and J by 7 bases, with 0 bases of the junction left unmatched. The CDR3 totals 12 residues. Germline V gives CDR1 SGHAT, CDR2 FQNNGV. The CDR3 sequence: CASSLAGGEQYF. In nucleotides, the CDR3 is TGTGCCAGCAGCTTAGCGGGGGGGGAGCAGTACTTC.

V is TRBV30 and J is TRBJ1-4; possibly TRBD1 for D (6 bases). The V gene lost 5 bases and the J gene lost 1 base, with 11 bases spanning the gap. This CDR3 has 14 residues. Germline values: CDR1 GTSNPN, CDR2 SVGIG (reference sequence). In DNA form, the CDR3 reads TGTGCCTGGGGGAAACAGGGAACTAATGAAAAACTGTTTTTT. Its translation is CAWGKQGTNEKLFF.

The genes are TRBV18 and TRBJ2-2; D perhaps matches TRBD2 (5 bases). This CDR3 spans 15 amino acids. V gave up 3 bases and J gave up 6 bases, with 14 bases separating them. Germline V gene lookup returns CDR1 KGHSH and CDR2 LQKENI. The CDR3: CASSPLHDGAGELFF. DNA for the CDR3: TGTGCCAGCTCACCCCTTCATGACGGGGCCGGGGAGCTGTTTTTT.

The V gene is TRBV6-6, the J gene TRBJ1-3; D unresolved. The CDR3 sequence is 13 residues long. Germline V lookup: CDR1 MNHNY, CDR2 SVGAGI (reference sequence). Trimming cost V 9 bases and J 8 bases, with 17 bases left between them. The CDR3 sequence is CASSEGGGDTIYF. The CDR3 nucleotides are TGTGCCAGTTCTGAGGGAGGTGGGGACACCATATATTTT.

This clone was detected only a few times. Other DNA sequences from this sample encode an identical CDR3 as well. The chain joins TRBV7-2 to TRBJ2-3; the D gene is possibly TRBD2 (6 bases). This CDR3 region has 14 residues. Trimming left V 5 bases short and J 1 base short, with 10 bases between. From germline, CDR1 is SGHTA and CDR2 FQGNSA. CDR3 sequence: CASSLTGGTDTQYF. For the CDR3, the DNA is TGTGCCAGCAGCCTTACGGGGGGCACAGATACGCAGTATTTT. Based on the CDR3 plus reference TRBV7-2 and TRBJ2-3, the full variable domain is GAGVSQSPSNKVTEKGKDVELRCDPISGHTALYWYRQSLGQGLEFLIYFQGNSAPDKSGLPSDRFSAERTGGSVSTLTIQRTQQEDSAVYLCASSLTGGTDTQYFGPGTRLTVL.

The rearrangement uses TRBV6-5 and TRBJ2-5; 9 nucleotides align to TRBD1. Germline trimming cut 0 bases from V and 5 bases from J; bases unmatched to any gene: 7. This CDR3 has 16 residues. Germline-derived CDR1 and CDR2 are MNHEY and SVGAGI. The CDR3 spells CASSYSAGQGWETQYF. CDR3 sequence (DNA): TGTGCCAGCAGTTACTCGGCGGGACAGGGTTGGGAGACCCAGTACTTC.

The chain is built from TRBV7-2 and TRBJ1-5; possibly TRBD1 for D (6 bases). This CDR3 has 15 amino acids. The ends were cut back, 1 base at V and 6 bases at J, with 13 bases in the middle. Germline CDR1 reads SGHTA; CDR2 reads FQGNSA. The CDR3 sequence: CASSLEQGGGQPQHF. The CDR3, as DNA: TGTGCCAGCAGCTTAGAACAGGGTGGAGGTCAGCCCCAGCATTTT.

The chain joins TRBV6-5 to TRBJ1-5, with unresolved D. Germline V gene sequence: CDR1 MNHEY, CDR2 SVGAGI. CDR3 length: 15 amino acids. V was cut by 2 bases and J by 3 bases, with 11 bases left in between. CDR3 sequence: CASSYNGVNNQPQHF. As DNA, the CDR3 is TGTGCCAGCAGTTACAACGGGGTGAACAATCAGCCCCAGCATTTT.

The J gene is TRBJ2-5, the V gene TRBV3-1 (or the pseudogene TRBV3-2), with D tentatively TRBD1 or TRBD2 (5 bases each). Deletions cut 3 bases from V and 5 bases from J, with 19 bases between. The CDR3 is 16 amino acids. The germline gives CDR1 LGHDT, CDR2 YNNKEL (reference sequence). This chain's CDR3 is CASSHRGEGALETQYF. For the CDR3, the DNA is TGTGCCAGCAGCCACCGGGGTGAAGGGGCCTTGGAGACCCAGTACTTC.

This clone was counted only a few times. The chain has TRBV14 and TRBJ1-3; unclear D gene. CDR3 length: 14 amino acids. Germline CDR1 is SGHDN and CDR2 is FVKESK. V lost 4 bases and J lost 4, with 11 bases in between. The CDR3 DNA sequence: TGTGCCAGCAGCCCCTCCACGGCGGGAAACACCATATATTTT. Protein sequence: CASSPSTAGNTIYF.

This clone is a singleton in its sample. V gene TRBV19 combines with J gene TRBJ2-7, with 8 bases that match TRBD1. This CDR3 comprises 13 residues. Trimming removed 5 bases from V and 3 bases from J; junction bases left unmatched: 3. Germline CDR1 LNHDA, CDR2 SQIVND (reference sequence). CDR3 bases: TGTGCCAGTAGTTCCGACAGGGGCTACGAGCAGTACTTC. Translation gives CASSSDRGYEQYF.

The J gene is TRBJ2-3, the V gene TRBV19, with 7 bases lining up with TRBD1. The germline gives CDR1 LNHDA, CDR2 SQIVND (reference sequence). The V gene end was trimmed by 4 bases and the J gene end by 1 base; junction bases not matched to a gene: 2. This CDR3 contains 14 residues. Here the CDR3 reads CASSRTGGTDTQYF. The CDR3 coding sequence is TGTGCCAGTAGTAGGACAGGAGGCACAGATACGCAGTATTTT. Full variable domain (missing parts from reference TRBV19 and TRBJ2-3): DGGITQSPKYLFRKEGQNVTLSCEQNLNHDAMYWYRQDPGQGLRLIYYSQIVNDFQKGDIAEGYSVSREKKESFPLTVTSAQKNPTAFYLCASSRTGGTDTQYFGPGTRLTVL.

This chain links TRBV5-1 with TRBJ1-1; D gene unclear. The V and J ends lost 4 bases and 5 bases respectively, with 12 bases between them. Germline V gene data show CDR1 as SGHRS and CDR2 as YFSETQ. There are 13 residues in the CDR3. The CDR3 DNA reads as TGCGCCAGCAGCGGAGGGCTGGAGACTGAAGCTTTCTTT. Translating gives CASSGGLETEAFF.

This rearrangement joins TRBV6-6 to TRBJ2-7; D possibly matches TRBD1 or TRBD2 (6 bases each). V lost 4 bases, J lost 4 bases, and 11 bases lay in between. CDR1 is MNHNY and CDR2 is SVGAGI in the germline V gene (reference sequence). This CDR3 is built from 13 residues. The CDR3 loop reads CASSSTGGYEQYF. The CDR3 region has the DNA TGTGCCAGCAGTTCGACAGGAGGGTACGAGCAGTACTTC.

This chain connects TRBV5-1 to TRBJ2-5, with 9 bases fitting TRBD1. Germline CDR1 is SGHRS and CDR2 is YFSETQ. J was trimmed by 5 bases and V by 0 bases; bases with no gene match: 5. This CDR3 region has 15 residues. CDR3 loop: CASSLAGQGRETQYF. CDR3 nucleotides: TGCGCCAGCAGCTTGGCGGGACAGGGTCGGGAGACCCAGTACTTC.

This chain connects TRBV5-1 to TRBJ2-7, with TRBD1 identical over 10 bases. The V segment lost 1 base and the J segment 4 bases; nucleotides outside the gene matches: 11. Germline V lookup: CDR1 SGHRS, CDR2 YFSETQ. The CDR3 totals 17 residues. The CDR3 bases are TGCGCCAGCAGCTTGTCCGGGGGCCGGGACAGGGGTTACGAGCAGTACTTC. It encodes CASSLSGGRDRGYEQYF. Complete variable domain (other parts from reference TRBV5-1 and TRBJ2-7): KAGVTQTPRYLIKTRGQQVTLSCSPISGHRSVSWYQQTPGQGLQFLFEYFSETQRNKGNFPGRFSGRQFSNSRSEMNVSTLELGDSALYLCASSLSGGRDRGYEQYFGPGTRLTVT.

V and J are TRBV4-3 and TRBJ1-6, with D perhaps TRBD1 (5 bases). The CDR3 totals 15 residues. Germline V gene sequence: CDR1 LGHNA, CDR2 YSLEER. The V end was cut by 1 base, the J end by 14 bases, with 18 bases between. The CDR3 bases are TGCGCCAGCAGCCAAGTTCCGGGGACCGGTGGGGCCCTCCACTTT. Protein sequence: CASSQVPGTGGALHF.

The chain is built from TRBV7-3 and TRBJ2-2; unclear D gene. This CDR3 region has 12 residues. Germline assignment: CDR1 SGHTA and CDR2 FQGTGA. With 5 bases removed from V and 6 bases from J, the gap between germline ends came to 7 bases. CDR3 coding DNA: TGTGCCAGCAGCAACCCTCCCGGGGAGCTGTTTTTT. Translating it yields CASSNPPGELFF.

The J gene is TRBJ1-5, the V gene TRBV6-5; 9 nucleotides line up with TRBD1. The trim removed 0 bases at V and 7 bases at J, leaving 4 bases unmatched. CDR1 is MNHEY and CDR2 is SVGAGI in the germline V gene. This CDR3 region has 15 residues. This CDR3 is CASSYSGTGRQPQHF. As DNA, the CDR3 is TGTGCCAGCAGTTACTCAGGGACAGGGCGACAGCCCCAGCATTTT.

The chain recombines TRBV12-3 or TRBV12-4 with TRBJ2-2, with D perhaps TRBD2 (6 bases). The V and J ends lost 0 bases and 13 bases respectively, with 6 bases between them. This CDR3 has 11 amino acids. The CDR3 DNA follows: TGTGCCAGCAGTTTAGCCGGGAGGCTGTTTTTT. This translates into CASSLAGRLFF.

This clone was seen once. The rearrangement joins TRBV11-3 to TRBJ1-6, with D possibly being TRBD1 (6 bases). The V gene's germline CDR1 is SGHNT and CDR2 YENEEA. This CDR3 spans 14 amino acids. The germline V and J ends were trimmed by 2 bases and 10 bases, with 12 bases remaining between them. The CDR3 reads CASSLRGKGSPLHF. In DNA form, the CDR3 reads TGTGCCAGCAGCTTAAGGGGGAAAGGATCACCCCTCCACTTT.